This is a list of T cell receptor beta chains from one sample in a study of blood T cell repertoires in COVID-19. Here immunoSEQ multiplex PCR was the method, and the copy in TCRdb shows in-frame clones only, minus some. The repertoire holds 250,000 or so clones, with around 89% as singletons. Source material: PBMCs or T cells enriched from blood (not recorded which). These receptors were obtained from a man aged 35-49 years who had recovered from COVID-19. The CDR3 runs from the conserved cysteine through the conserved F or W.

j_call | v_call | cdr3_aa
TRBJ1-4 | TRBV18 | CASSPERPATNEKLFF
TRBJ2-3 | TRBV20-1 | CSASRADTQYF
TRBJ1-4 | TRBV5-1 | CASSLGTTTNEKLFF
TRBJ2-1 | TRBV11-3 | CASSLAGATSYNEQFF
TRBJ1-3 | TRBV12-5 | CASGLVQFGRSSGNTIYF
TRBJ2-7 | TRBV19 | CASSIQGAADEQYF
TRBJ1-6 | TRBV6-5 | CASRYRTGDNSPLHF
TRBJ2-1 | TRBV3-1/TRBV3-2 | CASSLSGASYNEQFF
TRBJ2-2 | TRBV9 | CASSGDVGARTGELFF
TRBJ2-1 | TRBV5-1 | CASRIQGLAGGNEQFF
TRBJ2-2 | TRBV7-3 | CASSLRGSGSTGELFF
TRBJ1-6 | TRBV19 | CASRPGQGWNSPLHF
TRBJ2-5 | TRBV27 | CASSTQGRETQYF
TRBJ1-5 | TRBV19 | CASSMADYSNQPQHF
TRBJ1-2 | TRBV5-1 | CASSNKGQGRFGYTF
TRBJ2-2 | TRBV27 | CASSLYGDGELFF
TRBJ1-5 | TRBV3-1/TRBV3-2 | CASSLSDRGPQPQHF
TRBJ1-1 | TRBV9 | CASSVGTGFRTEAFF
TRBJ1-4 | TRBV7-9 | CASSLEGYATNEKLFF
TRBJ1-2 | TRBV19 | CASSPSDRDSLGYTF
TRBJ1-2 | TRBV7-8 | CASSLSLGRGGYTF
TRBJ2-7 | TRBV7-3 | CASKFMAGANYEQYF
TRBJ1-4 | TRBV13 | CASSLRETQKLFF
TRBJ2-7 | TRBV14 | CASSTQLAGEQYF
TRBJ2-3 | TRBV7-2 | CASSLALGLAGSLGTDTQYF
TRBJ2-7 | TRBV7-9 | CASRGLAGVDEQYF
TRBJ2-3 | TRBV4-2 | CASSQAGFADTQYF
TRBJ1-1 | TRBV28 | CASSYPKLQGRTEAFF
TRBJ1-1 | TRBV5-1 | CASSLRGMNTEAFF
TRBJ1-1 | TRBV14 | CASSHGTGGLNTEAFF
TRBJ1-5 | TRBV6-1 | CASSGRDRGSNQPQHF
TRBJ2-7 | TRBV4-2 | CASSQDWAGSSYEQYF
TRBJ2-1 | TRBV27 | CASSFLFASGTASYNEQFF
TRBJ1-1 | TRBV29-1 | CSVSTGRSATEAFF
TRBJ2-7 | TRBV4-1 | CASSGGTSGLYEQYF
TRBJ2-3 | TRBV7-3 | CASSETSGGYTQYF
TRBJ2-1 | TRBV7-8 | CASSLMPGDEQFF
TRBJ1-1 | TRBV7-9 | CASSPFRDSGEAFF
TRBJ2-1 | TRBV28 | CASSLLRVNEQFF
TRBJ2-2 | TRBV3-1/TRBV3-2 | CASSPRTGVGELFF
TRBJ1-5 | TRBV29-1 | CSVQTSGNQPQHF
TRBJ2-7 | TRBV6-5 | CASRPGTGGHYEQYF
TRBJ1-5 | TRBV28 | CASRHDTGASNQPQHF
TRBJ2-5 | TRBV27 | CASSGLAGGPVGKTQYF
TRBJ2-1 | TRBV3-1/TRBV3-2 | CASSQVRAGGPQANEQFF
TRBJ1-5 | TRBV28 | CASSLRGGADQPQHF
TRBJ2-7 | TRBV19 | CASSWTGGVNAYEQYF
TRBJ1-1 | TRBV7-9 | CASSLVLTGRTEAFF
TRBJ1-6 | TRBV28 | CASSRPGTANSPLHF
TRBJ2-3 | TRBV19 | CASSIDGAGRGTDTQYF
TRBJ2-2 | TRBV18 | CASSPRREITGELFF
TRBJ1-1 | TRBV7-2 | CATTRWGQNTEAFF
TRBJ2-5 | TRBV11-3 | CASSLGSSGGFETQYF
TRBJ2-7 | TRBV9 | CASSVDHRGRAGEQYF
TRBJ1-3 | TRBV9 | CASSALGGGNSGNTIYF